The rows below give T cell receptor beta chains drawn from one sample of a study of blood T cell repertoires in COVID-19. The data were produced by immunoSEQ multiplex PCR, yet TCRdb's version contains in-frame clones alone and is incomplete. The sample comprises under 250,000 clones, roughly 88% of which are singletons, and roughly 10% rests with the top ten. Sequencing was carried out using peripheral blood. These receptors were collected from a man aged 45-60 years with active or convalescent COVID-19. CDR3s include the opening cysteine and the closing phenylalanine or tryptophan. Fields, in order: J gene, V gene, CDR3 protein.

TRBJ2-7	TRBV28	CASSSQGGRYEQYF
TRBJ2-2	TRBV2	CASSDGNTGELFF
TRBJ1-2	TRBV9	CASSAAYGGAYGYTF
TRBJ1-4	TRBV9	CASSVATGTNEKLFF
TRBJ2-1	TRBV10-3	CAIRTGTEYNEQFF
TRBJ2-1	TRBV7-2	CASSLVGQGWSEQFF
TRBJ1-1	TRBV5-1	CASSFGDRDTEAFF
TRBJ2-5	TRBV28	CASNRDRAQETQYF
TRBJ1-5	TRBV20-1	CSASRLGRGVDQPQHF
TRBJ2-1	TRBV5-1	CASSLVAGSYNEQFF
TRBJ1-6	TRBV7-8	CASTSGGSSYNSPLHF
TRBJ2-1	TRBV7-3	CASSSSAGGYNEQFF
TRBJ2-1	TRBV7-2	CASRYRDYGHNEQFF
TRBJ2-1	TRBV5-1	CASSLGLAPSYNEQFF
TRBJ2-5	TRBV2	CASSQTGGQETQYF
TRBJ1-1	TRBV19	CASSAGQFNTEAFF
TRBJ2-5	TRBV29-1	CSVEQGGETQYF
TRBJ1-2	TRBV11-2	CASSSLQGRVLYGYTF
TRBJ1-6	TRBV27	CASSLSFGTGDSPLHF
TRBJ1-1	TRBV19	CASKRQHNTEAFF
TRBJ2-3	TRBV28	CASKWGVTSGPTSTDTQYF
TRBJ1-2	TRBV6-2/TRBV6-3	CASSYAGTDYGYTF
TRBJ2-7	TRBV24-1	CATSEPGQPYEQYF
TRBJ1-2	TRBV4-3	CASSQETGGWGYTF
TRBJ1-1	TRBV18	CASSLRGGSVNTEAFF
TRBJ1-5	TRBV4-1	CASSSTGVSNQPQHF
TRBJ2-1	TRBV27	CASSSIGPGTSGGPSYNEQFF
TRBJ1-5	TRBV7-8	CASSLAGAKLYSNQPQHF
TRBJ2-1	TRBV2	CASSGRTSGRGSSYNEQFF
TRBJ1-3	TRBV23-1	CASSPTRGQEEQENTIYF
TRBJ1-1	TRBV15	CATSRAPGHPNTEAFF
TRBJ2-3	TRBV29-1	CSVERESRTDTQYF
TRBJ1-1	TRBV29-1	CSTGQGGNTEAFF
TRBJ1-1	TRBV5-6	CASRRRGGTEAFF
TRBJ2-5	TRBV4-3	CASSQESIGQNQETQYF
TRBJ1-1	TRBV19	CASSGPPGVRNTEAFF
TRBJ1-2	TRBV5-1	CASSEGLDSGYGYTF
TRBJ2-5	TRBV6-2/TRBV6-3	CASSRGQVQQETQYF
TRBJ2-7	TRBV5-1	CASSFSGGVYEQYF
TRBJ1-5	TRBV21-1	CASSTPLRRVGGQPQHF
TRBJ2-1	TRBV3-1/TRBV3-2	CASSTRENNEQFF
TRBJ2-1	TRBV7-9	CASSPGGLAAYNEQFF
TRBJ1-5	TRBV4-1	CASSRKDGEDQPQHF
TRBJ1-2	TRBV3-1/TRBV3-2	CASSNRGGLGGYTF
TRBJ2-5	TRBV2	CASSEALAGTQYF
TRBJ1-1	TRBV9	CASSVVQSNTEAFF
TRBJ2-3	TRBV5-1	CASSLGQGATADTQYF
TRBJ1-6	TRBV7-2	CASSLESRPSSYNSPLHF
TRBJ2-2	TRBV2	CASRGLAVGELFF
TRBJ2-3	TRBV7-3	CASSLWASGGSTQYF
TRBJ2-1	TRBV2	CASSVRGRFSYNEQFF
TRBJ2-1	TRBV30	CACEGTLLPNEQFF
TRBJ2-3	TRBV4-3	CASSQDLRRFTDTQYF
TRBJ1-4	TRBV27	CASRSIQGAYEKLFF
TRBJ1-5	TRBV6-1	CASSEIPHQPQHF
TRBJ2-3	TRBV19	CASSIGQGGTDTQYF
TRBJ2-3	TRBV11-2	CASRPWGGRLSTDTQYF